The present entry profiles one T cell receptor (beta chain) with its context. The V gene end was trimmed by 4 bases and the J gene end by 6 bases; junction bases not matched to a gene: 7. The CDR3 covers 15 residues. Germline V CDR1 and CDR2: SGHRS, YFSETQ. This sample was taken from a study of response to subunit inactivated influenza vaccine. Using its own MiXCR run on the RT-PCR reads, TCRdb lists one record per CDR3 protein. In the table there are around 320,000 distinct CDR3 sequences, approximately 20% of which are singletons. The sequencing used PBMCs from blood, collected approximately 20 months after vaccination. The chain couples TRBV5-1 to TRBJ1-6; TRBD1 aligns across 7 bases. This receptor was identified in a man aged 45-69 years who received an inactivated influenza vaccine. For the CDR3, the DNA is TGCGCCAGCAGCGTACCCGGGACAGTTAATTCACCCCTCCACTTT. Translated, it gives CASSVPGTVNSPLHF. The whole variable domain, filled in from reference TRBV5-1 and TRBJ1-6, reads KAGVTQTPRYLIKTRGQQVTLSCSPISGHRSVSWYQQTPGQGLQFLFEYFSETQRNKGNFPGRFSGRQFSNSRSEMNVSTLELGDSALYLCASSVPGTVNSPLHFGNGTRLTVT.